The T cell receptor beta chain described here comes from a study of Tregs in tolerant kidney transplant recipients. Study-wide background: The nonmyeloablative bone marrow transplants came from related graft donors, with transient mixed chimerism.

Germline values: CDR1 SGHVS, CDR2 FNYEAQ. The CDR3 runs to 17 residues. Deletions cut 5 bases from V and 3 bases from J, with 22 bases between. Thawed PBMCs were rested overnight at 37°C with around 180 IU/ml IL-2 before regulatory T cell sorting. Study results and limitations: The small number of patients limits these findings pending further validation. Expanding Tregs on activated donor B cells appeared to best identify donor-specific TCRbeta clones.

Assay used: immunoSEQ multiplex PCR; TCRdb lists only in-frame clones, some missing. Among fewer than 80,000 clones listed, roughly 98% were seen once. A word on this clone: The antigen is not known.

J is TRBJ1-2 and V is TRBV7-6; D gene unclear. The sample was Tregs from blood, taken before the transplant. The TCR originated in a human donor who received a combined kidney and bone marrow transplant. The CDR3 DNA reads as TGTGCCAGCAGCCCTTCCTACTCCGGGGAGGGCTACTATGGCTACACCTTC. Encoded protein: CASSPSYSGEGYYGYTF. The variable domain in full, with the rest retrieved from reference TRBV7-6 and TRBJ1-2, is GAGVSQSPRYKVTKRGQDVALRCDPISGHVSLYWYRQALGQGPEFLTYFNYEAQQDKSGLPNDRFSAERPEGSISTLTIQRTEQRDSAMYRCASSPSYSGEGYYGYTFGSGTRLTVV.